These 20 T cell receptor beta chains originate from one sample sequenced in a study of blood T cell repertoires in COVID-19 (dated by TCRdb to about 2020). The library was obtained by the immunoSEQ multiplex PCR assay. This is the immuneACCESS table as TCRdb keeps it, with only in-frame sequences that have V and J called. A part of the clones is gone; compared with another copy, unresolved V genes explain less than half, and the rest is unexplained. For this sample there are more than 150,000 clones; 75% to 90% appear just once. The ten biggest clones cover approximately 2% of the sample. The sample consisted of PBMCs or T cells enriched from blood (not recorded which). Every receptor here comes from a woman between 25 and 40 years old who had recovered from COVID-19.

This clone has more than one count but fewer than ten. The CDR3 coding sequence is TGCGCCAGCAGCCGGGACAGGGCCTACGAGCAGTACTTC. It translates to CASSRDRAYEQYF. The chain is built from TRBV10-1 and TRBJ2-7; 9 positions agree with TRBD1. Germline-derived CDR1 and CDR2 are WNHNN and SYGVQD (reference sequence). The junction had 2 bases not matched to a gene; V was cut back by 6 bases and J by 2 bases. This CDR3 region has 13 residues.

The chain is built from TRBV9 and TRBJ2-2; D unclear. The CDR3 contains 14 residues. V was clipped by 0 bases and J by 4 bases, with 7 bases between them. Per germline, CDR1 SGDLS and CDR2 YYNGEE. CDR3 region: CASSVEAVTGELFF. CDR3 in DNA: TGTGCCAGCAGCGTAGAGGCGGTCACCGGGGAGCTGTTTTTT. The full variable domain, in which reference TRBV9 and TRBJ2-2 provide the parts outside the CDR3, is DSGVTQTPKHLITATGQRVTLRCSPRSGDLSVYWYQQSLDQGLQFLIQYYNGEERAKGNILERFSAQQFPDLHSELNLSSLELGDSALYFCASSVEAVTGELFFGEGSRLTVL.

The sample holds a few counts of this clone. The V and J genes are TRBV7-9 and TRBJ2-7, with a possible D match to TRBD2 (6 bases). The CDR3 is 15 residues long. Per germline, CDR1 SEHNR and CDR2 FQNEAQ (reference sequence). Trimming shortened V by 1 base and J by 2 bases, and 12 bases separated the two germline ends. The CDR3 region is CASSLGLARTYEQYF. The CDR3, as DNA: TGTGCCAGCAGCTTAGGGCTAGCGAGAACCTACGAGCAGTACTTC.

J is TRBJ1-5 and V is TRBV7-2; D possibly corresponds to TRBD1 (5 bases). The CDR3 length is 16 residues. The germline V gene has CDR1 SGHTA and CDR2 FQGNSA. V lost 1 base and J 3 bases, leaving 13 bases between the germline ends. In DNA form, the CDR3 reads TGTGCCAGCAGCTTAGTCGCAGGGCCCCCCAATCAGCCCCAGCATTTT. Protein product: CASSLVAGPPNQPQHF.

The V and J genes are TRBV4-2 and TRBJ2-1; 12 nucleotides line up with TRBD2. J lost 4 bases, V lost 4 bases, and 5 bases had no gene match. This CDR3 has 16 amino acids. Germline CDR1 reads LGHNA; CDR2 reads YNFKEQ. CDR3 protein: CASSLGTSGYYNEQFF. The CDR3 region has the DNA TGTGCCAGCAGCCTAGGGACTAGCGGGTATTACAATGAGCAGTTCTTC.

The rearrangement joins TRBV20-1 to TRBJ1-5; no clear D gene. The CDR3 is 14 amino acids. The V end lost 3 bases, the J end lost 0 bases, and 9 bases lay between the germline ends. Germline V lookup: CDR1 DFQATT, CDR2 SNEGSKA (reference sequence). As DNA, the CDR3 is TGCAGTGCTAGTTACGGTTATAGCAATCAGCCCCAGCATTTT. Translated, it gives CSASYGYSNQPQHF.

CDR3 residues: CATSRARGRETQYF. CDR3 DNA: TGTGCCACCAGCAGAGCTCGAGGCAGAGAGACCCAGTACTTC. This chain uses TRBV15 with TRBJ2-5; no clear D. Germline assignment: CDR1 LNHNV and CDR2 YYDKDF (reference sequence). CDR3 length: 14 amino acids. The V end was cut by 1 base, the J end by 4 bases, with 10 bases between.

V usage is TRBV30 and J usage is TRBJ2-3; D may be TRBD2 (5 bases). Germline-derived CDR1 and CDR2 are GTSNPN and SVGIG (reference sequence). This CDR3 has 16 residues. The V gene lost 0 bases and the J gene lost 3 bases, with 16 bases spanning the gap. The CDR3 spells CAWSVRGGSQTDTQYF. In DNA form, the CDR3 reads TGTGCCTGGAGTGTACGAGGCGGGTCCCAGACAGATACGCAGTATTTT.

This clone was seen more than once but under ten times. V gene TRBV5-8 combines with J gene TRBJ1-6; 7 positions agree with TRBD1. V lost 3 bases, J lost 3 bases, and 6 bases stayed unmatched. The CDR3 loop spans 16 amino acids. Per the germline V gene, CDR1 is SGHTS and CDR2 is YDEGEE. CDR3 sequence (DNA): TGTGCCAGCAGCTCGGCCGGGACAGACTATAATTCACCCCTCCACTTT. Protein: CASSSAGTDYNSPLHF.

V is TRBV15 and J is TRBJ1-4; D is possibly TRBD1 (5 bases). CDR3 size: 17 residues. Germline loops: CDR1 LNHNV, CDR2 YYDKDF (reference sequence). The ends were cut back, 2 bases at V and 2 bases at J, with 15 bases in the middle. CDR3 protein: CATSRLPSRATNEKLFF. Written as DNA, the CDR3 is TGTGCCACCAGCAGATTACCGTCCAGGGCCACTAATGAAAAACTGTTTTTT. Filled out from reference TRBV15 and TRBJ1-4, the complete variable domain reads DAMVIQNPRYQVTQFGKPVTLSCSQTLNHNVMYWYQQKSSQAPKLLFHYYDKDFNNEADTPDNFQSRRPNTSFCFLDIRSPGLGDTAMYLCATSRLPSRATNEKLFFGSGTQLSVL.

The chain combines TRBV7-9 with TRBJ2-2; 7 bases align to TRBD2. CDR3 length: 15 residues. CDR1 is SEHNR, CDR2 FQNEAQ, per germline (reference sequence). The V gene end was trimmed by 3 bases and the J gene end by 3 bases; junction bases not matched to a gene: 4. CDR3 residues: CASSFRGVDTGELFF. CDR3 coding DNA: TGTGCCAGCAGCTTTCGGGGGGTCGACACCGGGGAGCTGTTTTTT.

This rearrangement joins TRBV4-3 to TRBJ2-1; 9 bases are shared with TRBD1. The germline CDR1 and CDR2 sequences are LGHNA and YSLEER. V lost 0 bases to trimming and J lost 8 bases; unmatched junction nucleotides: 8. The CDR3 extends over 16 amino acids. CDR3 protein: CASSQEGGQGLHEQFF. CDR3 DNA: TGCGCCAGCAGCCAAGAAGGGGGACAGGGCCTACATGAGCAGTTCTTC.

V and J are TRBV29-1 and TRBJ1-1; possibly TRBD1 for D (6 bases). The CDR3 totals 14 residues. In germline, CDR1 is SQVTM, CDR2 ANQGSEA. Between the trimmed V and J ends, which lost 5 bases and 1 base, there was a span of 14 bases. CDR3: CSVIVDRPNTEAFF. The CDR3 bases are TGCAGCGTTATCGTGGACAGACCGAACACTGAAGCTTTCTTT.

The V and J genes are TRBV30 and TRBJ1-1; weak D call: TRBD1 (5 bases). This CDR3 contains 14 residues. Germline loops: CDR1 GTSNPN, CDR2 SVGIG (reference sequence). The ends were cut back, 3 bases at V and 5 bases at J, with 16 bases in the middle. CDR3 amino acids: CAWSPLNGGTEAFF. The CDR3 bases are TGTGCCTGGAGCCCCCTCAACGGGGGGACTGAAGCTTTCTTT.

The J gene is TRBJ2-5, the V gene TRBV7-2, with D unresolved. The CDR3 contains 13 residues. Trimming pared 7 bases from V and 4 bases from J, leaving 13 bases between. Germline-derived CDR1 and CDR2 are SGHTA and FQGNSA. The CDR3 nucleotides are TGTGCCAGCAACCTCGGCGGATCAGAGACCCAGTACTTC. It codes for CASNLGGSETQYF.

The chain couples TRBV3-1 (or the pseudogene TRBV3-2) to TRBJ2-1; D gene uncertain. The V end lost 4 bases, the J end lost 6 bases, and 7 bases lay between the germline ends. CDR3 length equals 12 residues. CDR1 LGHDT and CDR2 YNNKEL come from the germline V gene (reference sequence). CDR3 in amino acids: CASSPLSNEQFF. CDR3 nucleotide sequence: TGTGCCAGCAGCCCCCTTTCCAATGAGCAGTTCTTC.

The V and J genes are TRBV29-1 and TRBJ2-3; D possibly corresponds to TRBD2 (5 bases). The CDR3 runs 12 residues. V lost 5 bases and J lost 4, with 10 bases in between. Looked up from germline, CDR1 is SQVTM and CDR2 is ANQGSEA. CDR3: CSVRRPADTQYF. The CDR3 DNA reads TGCAGCGTTAGGAGGCCGGCAGATACGCAGTATTTT.

This clone was observed a few times. An end of the junction does not agree with germline; a read error may underlie this. The chain joins TRBV4-2 to TRBJ2-3; 7 bases match TRBD2. From germline, CDR1 is LGHNA and CDR2 YNFKEQ. CDR3 length: 15 residues. In DNA form, the CDR3 reads TGTGCCAGCAGTCAAGGGAGCGGGACCACAGATACGCAGTATTTT. Translated: CASSQGSGTTDTQYF.

This clone was found a few times. The V and J genes are TRBV7-9 and TRBJ2-1, with 11 nucleotides matching TRBD1. The CDR3 is 17 residues long. V trimming: 5 bases; J trimming: 9 bases; junction bases outside the gene matches: 15. CDR1 SEHNR and CDR2 FQNEAQ come from the germline V gene (reference sequence). CDR3 in DNA: TGTGCCAGCAGCACAAGGGACAGGGGGATATTTGGTGTTGAGCAGTTCTTC. Translating gives CASSTRDRGIFGVEQFF.

This clone was seen only once. The chain couples TRBV20-1 to TRBJ2-1; D might be TRBD2 (5 bases). Germline CDR1 reads DFQATT; CDR2 reads SNEGSKA (reference sequence). This CDR3 has 11 residues. The V gene lost 2 bases and the J gene lost 8 bases, with 7 bases spanning the gap. The CDR3 DNA is TGCAGTGCTAGACTGGGAGATGAGCAGTTCTTC. This encodes CSARLGDEQFF.